Following are 7 T cell receptor beta chains from one sample sequenced in a study of T cells in tuberculosis listed by TCRdb under 2018. The library was produced with the immunoSEQ multiplex PCR assay. TCRdb re-hosts the immuneACCESS table, in-frame sequences only. Its copies lack some clones; in the studies checked, an unresolved V gene accounts for under half of them, and the cause for the rest is not known. The sample has roughly 41,000 clones on record, 90% to 95% of them singletons. 9% to 14% of the sample is held by the ten biggest clonotypes. The sequencing input was PBMCs. The source of these receptors is a donor between 10 and 29 years old with latent tuberculosis or without tuberculosis infection. Some clones in this sample may be carry-over from other donors' samples.

This chain connects TRBV4-3 to TRBJ1-5; D not resolved. The CDR3 loop spans 15 amino acids. Germline V gives CDR1 LGHNA, CDR2 YSLEER. V was pared by 0 bases and J by 7 bases, with 13 bases between. CDR3 protein: CASSQELAPGQPQHF. The CDR3, as DNA: TGCGCCAGCAGCCAAGAATTGGCTCCGGGACAGCCCCAGCATTTT.

The chain uses TRBV25-1 and TRBJ2-1; possible D gene TRBD2, 5 bases. V was pared by 5 bases and J by 4 bases, with 9 bases between. Germline values: CDR1 MGHDK, CDR2 SYGVNS. The CDR3 consists of 13 residues. The CDR3 spells CASSLGEYNEQFF. CDR3 DNA: TGTGCCAGCAGTCTCGGGGAATACAATGAGCAGTTCTTC.

The V and J genes are TRBV7-2 and TRBJ1-2, with D tentatively TRBD1 (6 bases). Germline-derived CDR1 and CDR2 are SGHTA and FQGNSA. The CDR3 spans 12 residues. V gave up 5 bases and J gave up 8 bases, with 12 bases separating them. DNA for the CDR3: TGTGCCAGCAGCGTCACAGGGACCGGCTACACCTTC. Protein sequence: CASSVTGTGYTF.

This rearrangement joins TRBV7-9 to TRBJ1-5; TRBD1 might be the D (5 bases). Germline CDR1 reads SEHNR; CDR2 reads FQNEAQ (reference sequence). V gave up 4 bases and J gave up 1 base, with 11 bases separating them. The length of the CDR3 is 15 residues. The CDR3 sequence is CASSSYGGSNQPQHF. The CDR3 DNA reads TGTGCCAGCAGCTCCTACGGGGGAAGCAATCAGCCCCAGCATTTT.

V is TRBV19 and J is TRBJ2-5; 8 nucleotides align to TRBD1. The CDR3 consists of 15 residues. Losses at the gene ends were 4 bases for V and 4 bases for J; bases not matched to a gene: 8. CDR1 is LNHDA and CDR2 is SQIVND in the germline V gene (reference sequence). The CDR3 DNA is TGTGCCAGTAGTACGACAGGGGACCCCCCAGAGACCCAGTACTTC. It is translated as CASSTTGDPPETQYF.

The chain is built from TRBV7-8 and TRBJ2-1; 7 nucleotides align to TRBD1. CDR3 length: 14 amino acids. V shed 5 bases, J shed 4 bases, and the junction held 5 bases outside the gene matches. Germline V gene data show CDR1 as SGHVS and CDR2 as FQNEAQ. The CDR3 loop reads CASSEGTVYNEQFF. CDR3 nucleotides: TGTGCCAGCAGCGAGGGGACAGTTTACAATGAGCAGTTCTTC.

This chain joins TRBV27 and TRBJ1-3; 8 bases line up with TRBD1. The CDR3 totals 17 residues. Germline V lookup: CDR1 MNHEY, CDR2 SMNVEV (reference sequence). The J segment lost 0 bases and the V segment lost 0 bases, leaving 4 bases of the junction unmatched. CDR3 DNA sequence: TGTGCCAGCAGTTTATCGGGGGACAGGCTCTCTGGAAACACCATATATTTT. Translating gives CASSLSGDRLSGNTIYF.